These 12 T cell receptor beta chains came from one sample sequenced in a study of blood T cell repertoires in COVID-19. Sequenced by immunoSEQ multiplex PCR; TCRdb stores in-frame clones only, minus some. Among 200,000 to 250,000 clones listed, roughly 85% were seen once. The material sequenced was peripheral blood. Receptor source: a woman between 18 and 30 years old with acute or convalescent COVID-19.

The rearrangement links TRBV5-6 to TRBJ1-2, with 9 bases aligning to TRBD1. Germline V CDR1 and CDR2: SGHDT, YYEEEE. This CDR3 has 14 residues. V was clipped by 0 bases and J by 4 bases; unmatched bases: 1. CDR3 amino acids: CASSLDRGPYGYTF. CDR3 coding DNA: TGTGCCAGCAGCTTGGACAGGGGGCCCTATGGCTACACCTTC.

To note about this clone: The junction departs from the called germline gene at one end, perhaps through a read error. The gene calls are TRBV5-4 and TRBJ1-3; 7 bases match TRBD1. The CDR3 consists of 14 residues. The V gene's germline CDR1 is SGHNT and CDR2 YYREEE (reference sequence). The DNA of the CDR3 is TGTGCCACCAGCGATACAGGGGCTGGAAACACCATATATTTT. Translating gives CATSDTGAGNTIYF.

The J gene is TRBJ1-2, the V gene TRBV5-1; 9 bases are shared with TRBD1. The J segment lost 6 bases and the V segment lost 3 bases, leaving 9 bases of the junction unmatched. This CDR3 region has 15 residues. From germline, CDR1 is SGHRS and CDR2 YFSETQ. The CDR3 DNA sequence: TGCGCCAGCAGCTGGATGGGACAGGGCAAGCATGGCTACACCTTC. This gives the protein CASSWMGQGKHGYTF.

The chain recombines TRBV6-5 with TRBJ2-7; D perhaps matches TRBD2 (5 bases). The CDR3 length is 13 residues. V was clipped by 7 bases and J by 2 bases, with 12 bases between them. Germline V lookup: CDR1 MNHEY, CDR2 SVGAGI. The CDR3 DNA is TGTGCCAGCACTCTCGACGGGGCCTACGAGCAGTACTTC. Its translation is CASTLDGAYEQYF.

The V gene is TRBV3-1 (or the pseudogene TRBV3-2), the J gene TRBJ1-1; the D is unclear. This CDR3 comprises 15 residues. V dropped 1 base and J dropped 0 bases, with 9 bases sitting between them. Germline CDR1 and CDR2: LGHDT and YNNKEL (reference sequence). CDR3 DNA sequence: TGTGCCAGCAGCCAAGGTTCGGTGCTGAACACTGAAGCTTTCTTT. This encodes CASSQGSVLNTEAFF.

The chain combines TRBV7-9 with TRBJ2-7; 7 bases are shared with TRBD1. Trimming at V came to 4 bases and at J to 2 bases, leaving 14 bases not matched to a gene. Germline loops: CDR1 SEHNR, CDR2 FQNEAQ (reference sequence). CDR3 size: 17 residues. The CDR3 region is CASSSNPRQGPTYEQYF. As DNA, the CDR3 is TGTGCCAGCAGCTCAAATCCTCGACAGGGCCCTACCTACGAGCAGTACTTC.

For this clone: The same CDR3 is also encoded by other DNA sequences in this sample. This chain links TRBV7-8 with TRBJ2-1; TRBD2 matches at 7 bases. Germline V gene sequence: CDR1 SGHVS, CDR2 FQNEAQ. CDR3 length: 13 amino acids. V was clipped by 0 bases and J by 7 bases; unmatched bases: 0. CDR3 loop: CASSLAGGNEQFF. The CDR3 DNA reads as TGTGCCAGCAGCTTAGCGGGGGGGAATGAGCAGTTCTTC. The full variable domain, rest sourced from reference TRBV7-8 and TRBJ2-1, is GAGVSQSPRYKVAKRGQDVALRCDPISGHVSLFWYQQALGQGPEFLTYFQNEAQLDKSGLPSDRFFAERPEGSVSTLKIQRTQQEDSAVYLCASSLAGGNEQFFGPGTRLTVL.

This chain links TRBV18 with TRBJ1-2; TRBD1 might be the D (6 bases). CDR3 length: 15 amino acids. Trimming left V 1 base short and J 0 bases short, with 9 bases between. The germline V gene has CDR1 KGHSH and CDR2 LQKENI. The CDR3 here is CASSPRTEPNYGYTF. The CDR3, as DNA: TGTGCCAGCTCACCACGGACAGAGCCTAACTATGGCTACACCTTC.

The chain couples TRBV27 to TRBJ2-7; D is unresolved. Germline CDR1 is MNHEY and CDR2 is SMNVEV (reference sequence). The CDR3 is 13 residues long. Trimming pared 4 bases from V and 5 bases from J, leaving 12 bases between. The CDR3 reads CASSSPGPNEQYF. DNA for the CDR3: TGTGCCAGCAGTTCCCCAGGTCCCAACGAGCAGTACTTC.

J is TRBJ2-1 and V is TRBV27; 9 nucleotides align to TRBD1. With 3 bases clipped from V and 1 base from J, the junction kept 1 base outside the gene matches. CDR1 is MNHEY and CDR2 is SMNVEV in the germline V gene (reference sequence). The CDR3 covers 15 residues. The DNA for the CDR3 is TGTGCCAGCAGTTTCGGGACAGGGTCCTACAATGAGCAGTTCTTC. This gives the protein CASSFGTGSYNEQFF.

V and J are TRBV18 and TRBJ1-5; no firm D call. The CDR3 consists of 16 residues. Trimming shortened V by 2 bases and J by 2 bases, and 13 bases separated the two germline ends. Germline values: CDR1 KGHSH, CDR2 LQKENI. CDR3 nucleotide sequence: TGTGCCAGCTCACCAACAGTAGAAAAGGGCAATCAGCCCCAGCATTTT. Amino acid sequence: CASSPTVEKGNQPQHF.

This chain connects TRBV19 to TRBJ1-1, with D perhaps matching TRBD1 (6 bases). Germline V lookup: CDR1 LNHDA, CDR2 SQIVND (reference sequence). The CDR3 spans 16 residues. Trimming took off 7 bases at V and 6 bases at J, with 24 bases between the two ends. CDR3 region: CASKLRDTGWPAEAFF. DNA for the CDR3: TGTGCCAGTAAACTCCGGGACACCGGGTGGCCCGCTGAAGCTTTCTTT. Supplemented by reference TRBV19 and TRBJ1-1, the full variable domain reads DGGITQSPKYLFRKEGQNVTLSCEQNLNHDAMYWYRQDPGQGLRLIYYSQIVNDFQKGDIAEGYSVSREKKESFPLTVTSAQKNPTAFYLCASKLRDTGWPAEAFFGQGTRLTVV.